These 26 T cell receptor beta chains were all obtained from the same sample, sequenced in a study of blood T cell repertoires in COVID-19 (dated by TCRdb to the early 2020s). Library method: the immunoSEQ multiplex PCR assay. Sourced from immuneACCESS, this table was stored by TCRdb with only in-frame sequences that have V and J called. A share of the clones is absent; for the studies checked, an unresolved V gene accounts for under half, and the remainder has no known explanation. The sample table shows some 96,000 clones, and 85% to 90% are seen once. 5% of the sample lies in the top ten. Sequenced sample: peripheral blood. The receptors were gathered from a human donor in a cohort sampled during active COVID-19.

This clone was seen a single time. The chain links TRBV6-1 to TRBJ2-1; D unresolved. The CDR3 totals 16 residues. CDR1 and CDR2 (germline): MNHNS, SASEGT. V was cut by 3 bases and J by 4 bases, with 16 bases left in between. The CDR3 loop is CASSEWAQSLYNEQFF. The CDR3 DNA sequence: TGTGCCAGCAGTGAGTGGGCGCAATCCTTATACAATGAGCAGTTCTTC.

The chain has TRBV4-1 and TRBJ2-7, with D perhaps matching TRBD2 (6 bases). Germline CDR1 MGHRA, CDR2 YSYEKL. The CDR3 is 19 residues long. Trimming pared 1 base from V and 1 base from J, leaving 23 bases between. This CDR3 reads CASSQASALRLARSYEQYF. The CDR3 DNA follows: TGCGCCAGCAGCCAAGCTTCAGCCCTTCGGCTAGCGAGGTCCTACGAGCAGTACTTC.

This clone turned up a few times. CDR3 sequence reads: CATSREKAVSTEAFF. CDR3 bases: TGTGCCACCAGCAGAGAAAAGGCGGTGAGCACTGAAGCTTTCTTT. This rearrangement joins TRBV15 to TRBJ1-1; D remains ambiguous. Per germline, CDR1 LNHNV and CDR2 YYDKDF (reference sequence). V lost 0 bases and J 4 bases, leaving 12 bases between the germline ends. This CDR3 is 15 amino acids long.

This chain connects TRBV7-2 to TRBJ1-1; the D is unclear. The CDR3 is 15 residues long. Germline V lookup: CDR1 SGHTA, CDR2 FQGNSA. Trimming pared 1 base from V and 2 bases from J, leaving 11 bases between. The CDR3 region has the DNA TGTGCCAGCAGCTTAGAGGTGGGCAGAAACACTGAAGCTTTCTTT. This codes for CASSLEVGRNTEAFF.

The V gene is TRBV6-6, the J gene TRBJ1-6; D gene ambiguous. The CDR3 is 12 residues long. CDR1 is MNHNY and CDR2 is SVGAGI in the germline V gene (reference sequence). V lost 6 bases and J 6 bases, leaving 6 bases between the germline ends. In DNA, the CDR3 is TGTGCCAGCAGAACATTTAATTCACCCCTCCACTTT. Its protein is CASRTFNSPLHF.

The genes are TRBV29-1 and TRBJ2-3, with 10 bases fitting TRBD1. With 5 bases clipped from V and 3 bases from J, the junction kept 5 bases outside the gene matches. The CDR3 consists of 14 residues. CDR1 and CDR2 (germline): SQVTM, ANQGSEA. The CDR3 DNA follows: TGCAGCGTTCGGACAGGGGGAGAAACAGATACGCAGTATTTT. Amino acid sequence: CSVRTGGETDTQYF.

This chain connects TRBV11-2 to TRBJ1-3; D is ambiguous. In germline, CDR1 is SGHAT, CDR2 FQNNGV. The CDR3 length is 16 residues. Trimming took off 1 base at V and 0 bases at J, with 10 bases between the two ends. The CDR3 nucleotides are TGTGCCAGCAGCTTAGGGCGCGGGATCTCTGGAAACACCATATATTTT. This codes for CASSLGRGISGNTIYF.

CDR3: CASSLVAGAPTEAFF. The CDR3, as DNA: TGCGCCAGCAGCTTGGTGGCAGGGGCGCCCACTGAAGCTTTCTTT. The rearrangement links TRBV5-1 to TRBJ1-1; possible D gene TRBD1, 6 bases. This CDR3 has 15 amino acids. V gave up 0 bases and J gave up 4 bases, with 13 bases separating them. Germline V gives CDR1 SGHRS, CDR2 YFSETQ.

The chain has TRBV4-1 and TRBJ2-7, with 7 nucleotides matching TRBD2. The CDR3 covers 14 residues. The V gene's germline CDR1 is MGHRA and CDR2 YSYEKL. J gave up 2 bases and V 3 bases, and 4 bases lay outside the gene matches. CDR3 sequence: CASSHREDAYEQYF. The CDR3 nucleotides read TGCGCCAGCAGCCATCGGGAGGACGCCTACGAGCAGTACTTC.

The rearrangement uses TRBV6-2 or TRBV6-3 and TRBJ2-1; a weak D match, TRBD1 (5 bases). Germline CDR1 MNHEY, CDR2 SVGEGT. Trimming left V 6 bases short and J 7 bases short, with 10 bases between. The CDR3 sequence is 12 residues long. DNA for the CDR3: TGTGCCAGCAGCCACGCAGGGAATGAGCAGTTCTTC. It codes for CASSHAGNEQFF.

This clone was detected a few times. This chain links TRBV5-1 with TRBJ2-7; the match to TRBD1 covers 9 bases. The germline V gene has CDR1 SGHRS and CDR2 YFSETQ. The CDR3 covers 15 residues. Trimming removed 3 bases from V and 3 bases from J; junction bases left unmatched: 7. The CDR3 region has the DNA TGCGCCAGCAGCTCCGGGGACAGGGTTGACTACGAGCAGTACTTC. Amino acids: CASSSGDRVDYEQYF.

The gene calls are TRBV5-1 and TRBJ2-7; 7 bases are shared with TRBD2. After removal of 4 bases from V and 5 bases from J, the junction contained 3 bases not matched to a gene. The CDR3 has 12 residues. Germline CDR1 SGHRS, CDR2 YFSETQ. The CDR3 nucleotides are TGCGCCAGCAGCCCGGGGGGTCACGAGCAGTACTTC. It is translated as CASSPGGHEQYF.

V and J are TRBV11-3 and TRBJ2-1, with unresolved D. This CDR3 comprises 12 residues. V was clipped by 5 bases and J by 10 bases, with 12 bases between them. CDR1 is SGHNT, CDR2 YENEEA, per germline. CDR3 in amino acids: CASSENGEEQFF. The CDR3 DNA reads TGTGCCAGCAGCGAGAACGGAGAAGAGCAGTTCTTC.

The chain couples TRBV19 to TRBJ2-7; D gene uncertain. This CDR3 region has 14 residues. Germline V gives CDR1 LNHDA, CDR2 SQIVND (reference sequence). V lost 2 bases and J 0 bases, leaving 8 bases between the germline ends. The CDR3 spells CASSINADSYEQYF. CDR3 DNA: TGTGCCAGTAGTATAAATGCAGACTCCTACGAGCAGTACTTC.

CDR3 residues: CASSVLAGGPGDTQYF. The DNA for the CDR3 is TGTGCCAGCAGCGTCTTAGCGGGAGGGCCGGGAGATACGCAGTATTTT. V and J are TRBV7-9 and TRBJ2-3; 11 nucleotides match TRBD2. The CDR3 consists of 16 residues. J gave up 5 bases and V 5 bases, and 9 bases lay outside the gene matches. Germline CDR1 and CDR2: SEHNR and FQNEAQ (reference sequence). Drawing the rest from reference TRBV7-9 and TRBJ2-3, the complete variable domain is DTGVSQNPRHKITKRGQNVTFRCDPISEHNRLYWYRQTLGQGPEFLTYFQNEAQLEKSRLLSDRFSAERPKGSFSTLEIQRTEQGDSAMYLCASSVLAGGPGDTQYFGPGTRLTVL.

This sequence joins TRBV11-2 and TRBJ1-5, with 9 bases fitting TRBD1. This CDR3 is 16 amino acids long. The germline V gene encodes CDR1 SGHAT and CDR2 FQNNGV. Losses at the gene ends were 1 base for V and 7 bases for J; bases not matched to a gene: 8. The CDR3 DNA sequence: TGTGCCAGCAGCTTAGGTGGGACAGGGCGAGGCCAGCCCCAGCATTTT. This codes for CASSLGGTGRGQPQHF.

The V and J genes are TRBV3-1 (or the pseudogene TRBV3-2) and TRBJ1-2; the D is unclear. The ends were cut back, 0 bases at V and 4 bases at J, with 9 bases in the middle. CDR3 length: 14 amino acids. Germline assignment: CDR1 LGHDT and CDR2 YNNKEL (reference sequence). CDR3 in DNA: TGTGCCAGCAGCCAAGAGTGGGGAGCCTATGGCTACACCTTC. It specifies CASSQEWGAYGYTF.

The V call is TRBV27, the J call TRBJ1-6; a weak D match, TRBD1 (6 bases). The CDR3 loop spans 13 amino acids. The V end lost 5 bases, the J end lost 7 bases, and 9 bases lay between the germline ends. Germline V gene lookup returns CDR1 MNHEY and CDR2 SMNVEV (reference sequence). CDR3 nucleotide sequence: TGTGCCAGCAGTCTGGACAGAAATTCACCCCTCCACTTT. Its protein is CASSLDRNSPLHF.

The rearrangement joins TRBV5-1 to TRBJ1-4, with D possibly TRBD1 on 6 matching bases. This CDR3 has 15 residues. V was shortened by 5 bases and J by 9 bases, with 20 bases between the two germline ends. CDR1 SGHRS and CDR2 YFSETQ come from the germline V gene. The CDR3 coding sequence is TGCGCCAGCAGTTCGGCAGGGGAACCGGGGAAAAAACTGTTTTTT. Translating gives CASSSAGEPGKKLFF.

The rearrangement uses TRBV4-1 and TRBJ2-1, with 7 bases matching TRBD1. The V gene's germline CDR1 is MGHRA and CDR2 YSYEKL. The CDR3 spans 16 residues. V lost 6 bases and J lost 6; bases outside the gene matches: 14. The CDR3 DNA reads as TGCGCCAGCAGAAACCCCGGGACAGTCAAGTTCAATGAGCAGTTCTTC. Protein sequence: CASRNPGTVKFNEQFF.

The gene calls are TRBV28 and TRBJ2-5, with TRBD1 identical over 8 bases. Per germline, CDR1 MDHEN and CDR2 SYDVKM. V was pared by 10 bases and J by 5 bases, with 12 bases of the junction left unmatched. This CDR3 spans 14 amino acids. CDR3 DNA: TGTGCCACCAATCCCGGACAGGGCGGCGAGACCCAGTACTTC. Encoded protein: CATNPGQGGETQYF.

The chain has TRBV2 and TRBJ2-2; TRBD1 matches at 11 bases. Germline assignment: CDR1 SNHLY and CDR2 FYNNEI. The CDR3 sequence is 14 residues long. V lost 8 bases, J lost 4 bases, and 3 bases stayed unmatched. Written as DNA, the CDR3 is TGTGCCAGCGAGGGGACAGGGGGCACCGGGGAGCTGTTTTTT. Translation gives CASEGTGGTGELFF.

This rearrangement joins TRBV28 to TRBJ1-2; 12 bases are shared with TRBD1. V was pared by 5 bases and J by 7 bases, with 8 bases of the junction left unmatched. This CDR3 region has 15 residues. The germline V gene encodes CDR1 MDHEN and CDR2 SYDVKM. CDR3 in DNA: TGTGCCAGCAGTCCGGGACAGGGGGCCTATAGTGGCTACACCTTC. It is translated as CASSPGQGAYSGYTF.

The CDR3 region has the DNA TGTGCCAGAAGCCCCGGGACTACCTGTTACAATGAGCAGTTCTTC. Encoded protein: CARSPGTTCYNEQFF. V is TRBV5-3 and J is TRBJ2-1; 7 nucleotides match TRBD2. TRBV5-3 is filed as an ORF, its function uncertain. There are 15 residues in the CDR3. The J segment lost 4 bases and the V segment lost 4 bases, leaving 8 bases of the junction unmatched.

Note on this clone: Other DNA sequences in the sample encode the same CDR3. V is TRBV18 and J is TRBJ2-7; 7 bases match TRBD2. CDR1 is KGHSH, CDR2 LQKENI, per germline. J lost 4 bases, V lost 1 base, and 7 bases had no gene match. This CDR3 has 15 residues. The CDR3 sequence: CASSPQPGLSYEQYF. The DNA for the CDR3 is TGTGCCAGCTCACCACAACCGGGACTATCGTACGAGCAGTACTTC.

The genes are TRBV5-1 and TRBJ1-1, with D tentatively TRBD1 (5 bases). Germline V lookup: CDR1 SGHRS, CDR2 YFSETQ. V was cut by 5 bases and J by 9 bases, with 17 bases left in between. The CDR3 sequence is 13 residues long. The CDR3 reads CASRDTGTLKAFF. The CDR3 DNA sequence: TGCGCCAGCAGGGACACAGGCACTTTAAAAGCTTTCTTT.